This T cell receptor beta chain emerged from a study of regulatory T cells in long-lasting Graves disease. HTBI primers from iRepertoire and Arm-PCR of CDR3 regions yielded the TCR beta libraries. TCRdb reprocessed the multiplex PCR reads via MiXCR and lists one record per CDR3 protein. The sample contains over 450,000 distinct CDR3 sequences, 9.5% to 15% of which appear only once. Regarding time point: newly diagnosed GD, antithyroid drugs for less than 3 months. Isolated PBMC RNA provided the starting material for the TCR library. Germline loops: CDR1 DFQATT, CDR2 SNEGSKA (reference sequence). The V and J ends lost 5 bases and 2 bases respectively, with 16 bases between them. The CDR3 consists of 14 residues. This sample was shared with a second study, whose subject was T cells in Graves' hyperthyroidism and ophthalmopathy.

This chain links TRBV20-1 with TRBJ2-7; no reliable D call. This receptor was obtained from a woman aged 25 to 39 with Graves disease. Sequencing used peripheral blood mononuclear cells (PBMCs), obtained at new diagnosis, from a patient treated with antithyroid drugs. The CDR3 reads CSAGSVVRTYEQYF. The CDR3, as DNA: TGCAGTGCTGGTTCCGTGGTCCGTACCTACGAGCAGTACTTC.